One sample yielded the 2 T cell receptor beta chains listed below, sequenced in a study of beta chain features in type 1 diabetes. The study reverse transcribed the entire isolated RNA, so it sequenced expressed TCRB transcripts. Sequencing was performed with immunoSEQ multiplex PCR; in TCRdb, only in-frame clones are kept and a portion is missing. Here the sample spans a few hundred thousand clones, under 13% being singletons. Their target antigens are unknown. General study findings and limits: There was a moderate but significant shortening of TCRB CDR3s in all four CD4+ subsets of Type 1 diabetes patients.

The sequencing sample was made of naive CD4+ T cells from blood. These receptors originate from a man aged 25 to 40 with type 1 diabetes.

This clone came up a few times. The V and J genes are TRBV28 and TRBJ1-2; D is undetermined. V was clipped by 4 bases and J by 7 bases, with 10 bases between them. This CDR3 contains 12 residues. Per the germline V gene, CDR1 is MDHEN and CDR2 is SYDVKM. The CDR3 reads CASSWGRGGYTF. Here the CDR3 DNA reads TGTGCCAGCAGTTGGGGTCGGGGTGGCTACACCTTC.

The V and J genes are TRBV7-2 and TRBJ1-1; D gene unclear. This CDR3 is 14 amino acids long. Germline CDR1 is SGHTA and CDR2 is FQGNSA. The germline V and J ends were trimmed by 8 bases and 4 bases, with 17 bases remaining between them. CDR3 amino acids: CASRGGPSATEAFF. CDR3 nucleotide sequence: TGTGCCAGCCGCGGCGGGCCATCGGCCACTGAAGCTTTCTTT.